These 5 T cell receptor beta chains were all obtained from the same sample, sequenced in a study of response to subunit inactivated influenza vaccine. TCRdb redid the calling of the RT-PCR reads with MiXCR, one entry per CDR3 protein. The sample contains 530,000 or so distinct CDR3 sequences, 25% of which appear only once. Material: CD4+ T cells sorted from PBMCs, obtained roughly 5 days after vaccination. The receptors stem from a man over 45 who received an inactivated influenza vaccine.

This clonotype has only a few counts. This chain connects TRBV5-6 to TRBJ2-1, with 8 nucleotides matching TRBD2. CDR3 length equals 14 residues. J was trimmed by 4 bases and V by 4 bases; bases with no gene match: 4. CDR1 SGHDT and CDR2 YYEEEE come from the germline V gene. The CDR3 DNA sequence: TGTGCCAGCAGCCGAGCGGGAGAATACAATGAGCAGTTCTTC. Amino acids: CASSRAGEYNEQFF.

The chain uses TRBV18 and TRBJ1-2; 7 positions match TRBD1. Trimming at V came to 2 bases and at J to 1 base, leaving 4 bases not matched to a gene. The V gene's germline CDR1 is KGHSH and CDR2 LQKENI. The CDR3 runs to 15 residues. The CDR3, as DNA: TGTGCCAGCTCACCAGCGACAGGGAATAACTATGGCTACACCTTC. This encodes CASSPATGNNYGYTF.

The chain has TRBV28 and TRBJ2-1, with D possibly matching TRBD1 (5 bases). CDR1 and CDR2 (germline): MDHEN, SYDVKM. CDR3 length: 15 residues. Deletions cut 4 bases from V and 9 bases from J, with 19 bases between. As DNA, the CDR3 is TGTGCCAGCAGTTCCAGACAGTTACTAATGGTTGAGCAGTTCTTC. The encoded protein is CASSSRQLLMVEQFF.

The chain combines TRBV18 with TRBJ2-7, with unresolved D. V lost 0 bases to trimming and J lost 0 bases, with 12 bases between them. This CDR3 has 16 amino acids. The germline CDR1 and CDR2 sequences are KGHSH and LQKENI. For the CDR3, the DNA is TGTGCCAGCTCACCACCGGGGTACGCAGTCTCCTACGAGCAGTACTTC. Amino acids: CASSPPGYAVSYEQYF.

The rearrangement uses TRBV20-1 and TRBJ1-1; no firm D call. There are 14 residues in the CDR3. Germline V lookup: CDR1 DFQATT, CDR2 SNEGSKA (reference sequence). The V end was cut by 0 bases, the J end by 7 bases, with 15 bases between. The CDR3 nucleotides read TGCAGTGCTAGAGATCGATCCCGAGGAAGTGAAGCTTTCTTT. Protein product: CSARDRSRGSEAFF.